This T cell receptor beta chain was documented in a study of T cells in Graves' hyperthyroidism and ophthalmopathy. This clonotype was seen a few times. Its cognate antigen is unknown. A much larger clone differs by one base, so this may be a read error. Amplified TCR beta CDR3 regions came from RNA transcripts. HTBI primers drove first-round RT-PCR of the TCR CDR3. TCRdb reprocessed the multiplex PCR reads via MiXCR and lists one record per CDR3 protein. The repertoire holds 400,000 to 450,000 distinct CDR3 sequences, with under 15% as singletons. Enrolled ophthalmopathy patients presented with a Clinical Activity Score of at least 3, a NOSPECS grade of at least 4, and disease duration under 3 months. PBMCs were sourced from less than 13 ml fresh peripheral blood. The CDR3 has 15 amino acids. Germline lookup yields CDR1 LGHDT and CDR2 YNNKEL (reference sequence). Study-level points and caveats: Most thyroid clonotypes expanded above 0.001 appeared in blood too. The model foresaw ophthalmopathy a median around 6.4 months prior to onset.

The specimen sequenced was blood. The TCR sequence derives from a man aged 18 to 30 with Graves' ophthalmopathy. This chain joins TRBV3-1 and TRBJ2-5; TRBD2 matches 7 bases. This CDR3 is CASSPGPGGQGTQYF. DNA for the CDR3: TGTGCCAGCAGCCCGGGACCGGGGGGTCAAGGGACCCAGTACTTC.